The next 2 T cell receptor beta chains were all read from a single sample in a study of blood T cell repertoires in COVID-19. The data were produced by immunoSEQ multiplex PCR, yet TCRdb's version contains in-frame clones alone and is incomplete. This repertoire shows approximately 140,000 clones, approximately 80% found once; its top ten account for roughly 10%. Input material: peripheral blood. Receptor source: an elderly woman in a cohort sampled during active or convalescent COVID-19.

V is TRBV5-1 and J is TRBJ1-2; 10 bases are a match to TRBD1. The CDR3 contains 14 residues. CDR1 is SGHRS, CDR2 YFSETQ, per germline. The V gene end was trimmed by 4 bases and the J gene end by 2 bases; junction bases not matched to a gene: 2. CDR3 DNA sequence: TGCGCCAGCAGCCCGGGACAGGGGAACTATGGCTACACCTTC. Translation gives CASSPGQGNYGYTF.

The chain is built from TRBV19 and TRBJ1-3; D unclear. V shed 3 bases and J shed 3 bases, with 6 bases lying between them. The germline V gene encodes CDR1 LNHDA and CDR2 SQIVND (reference sequence). CDR3 length: 13 amino acids. Here the CDR3 reads CASSIIGGNTIYF. The CDR3 DNA reads as TGTGCCAGTAGTATCATCGGTGGAAACACCATATATTTT.